The 23 T cell receptor beta chains below were found in one sample sequenced in a study of OX40 agonist ivuxolimab in advanced cancers. Produced via immunoSEQ multiplex PCR; TCRdb's table is partial and in-frame only. Of 55,000 to 65,000 clones in the sample, 84% were seen once. This material consisted of CD4+ or CD8+ T cells sorted from blood, taken in a trial of the OX40 agonist ivuxolimab. All receptors come from an adult with an advanced solid tumor such as melanoma, head and neck, liver or kidney cancer.

The chain recombines TRBV18 with TRBJ1-1, with D possibly TRBD1 on 6 matching bases. CDR1 and CDR2 (germline): KGHSH, LQKENI. CDR3 size: 14 residues. Deletions cut 3 bases from V and 5 bases from J, with 13 bases between. The DNA for the CDR3 is TGTGCCAGCTCACCGACGCAGGGGAGGACTGAAGCTTTCTTT. As protein: CASSPTQGRTEAFF.

This clone was counted a single time. The V call is TRBV7-6, the J call TRBJ1-1; D call uncertain. V was cut by 5 bases and J by 1 base, with 8 bases left in between. Per the germline V gene, CDR1 is SGHVS and CDR2 is FNYEAQ. The CDR3 runs to 13 residues. As DNA, the CDR3 is TGTGCCAGCAGCCGGACTGCGAACACTGAAGCTTTCTTT. Protein sequence: CASSRTANTEAFF.

The chain uses TRBV30 and TRBJ1-3, with TRBD1 as a possible D gene (5 bases). V was trimmed by 2 bases and J by 4 bases, leaving 6 bases between them. This CDR3 contains 12 residues. Germline-derived CDR1 and CDR2 are GTSNPN and SVGIG (reference sequence). CDR3 DNA sequence: TGTGCCTGGAGTAGGACAGGAAACACCATATATTTT. It encodes CAWSRTGNTIYF.

The chain employs TRBV28 and TRBJ2-7; 9 bases match TRBD2. The CDR3 spans 17 residues. The germline V gene encodes CDR1 MDHEN and CDR2 SYDVKM. The trim removed 11 bases at V and 0 bases at J, leaving 17 bases unmatched. CDR3 amino acids: CAASGAGGPSGSYEQYF. The DNA for the CDR3 is TGTGCCGCCTCGGGGGCGGGAGGGCCCTCAGGCTCCTACGAGCAGTACTTC. Full variable domain (missing parts from reference TRBV28 and TRBJ2-7): DVKVTQSSRYLVKRTGEKVFLECVQDMDHENMFWYRQDPGLGLRLIYFSYDVKMKEKGDIPEGYSVSREKKERFSLILESASTNQTSMYLCAASGAGGPSGSYEQYFGPGTRLTVT.

The V gene is TRBV6-1, the J gene TRBJ1-2, with 9 bases aligning to TRBD1. V lost 5 bases to trimming and J lost 3 bases; unmatched junction nucleotides: 4. The CDR3 is made up of 14 amino acids. The V gene's germline CDR1 is MNHNS and CDR2 SASEGT. The CDR3: CASSHRGRDYGYTF. CDR3 nucleotide sequence: TGTGCCAGCAGTCACAGGGGGCGAGACTATGGCTACACCTTC.

This clone occurred once. The chain combines TRBV19 with TRBJ1-2; D remains unclear. The CDR3 runs to 15 residues. V lost 5 bases, J lost 2 bases, and 15 bases lay in between. The germline V gene encodes CDR1 LNHDA and CDR2 SQIVND (reference sequence). Here the CDR3 DNA reads TGTGCCAGTAGTCGACCCGTCGGAAGGAACTATGGCTACACCTTC. Translated, it gives CASSRPVGRNYGYTF.

The chain links TRBV7-9 to TRBJ1-1; no clear D gene. Between the trimmed V and J ends, which lost 1 base and 9 bases, there was a span of 9 bases. This CDR3 spans 12 amino acids. CDR1 and CDR2 from the germline V gene are SEHNR and FQNEAQ (reference sequence). CDR3 sequence (DNA): TGTGCCAGCAGCTTAGGTGGGGAGAAAGCTTTCTTT. Translated: CASSLGGEKAFF.

The rearrangement joins TRBV28 to TRBJ2-7; D is ambiguous. CDR3 length equals 15 residues. Trimming stripped 6 bases from V and 2 bases from J, with 17 bases between. The germline CDR1 and CDR2 sequences are MDHEN and SYDVKM. This chain's CDR3 is CASSLHPVPTYEQYF. CDR3 in DNA: TGTGCCAGCAGCCTCCACCCCGTCCCCACCTACGAGCAGTACTTC.

This clone is a singleton in its sample. The rearrangement joins TRBV12-5 to TRBJ2-5; tentative D call: TRBD2 (6 bases). Germline values: CDR1 LGHNT, CDR2 FRNRAP. V lost 4 bases and J lost 1, with 10 bases in between. The CDR3 is made up of 14 amino acids. In nucleotides, the CDR3 is TGTGCTAGTGGTTCCGGCGGGGTCCAAGAGACCCAGTACTTC. It specifies CASGSGGVQETQYF.

The chain uses TRBV13 and TRBJ2-3; D gene unclear. V dropped 4 bases and J dropped 4 bases, with 9 bases sitting between them. Looked up from germline, CDR1 is PRHDT and CDR2 is FYEKMQ (reference sequence). The CDR3 totals 13 residues. The CDR3 spells CASSYLRSDTQYF. In nucleotides, the CDR3 is TGTGCCAGCAGCTATCTAAGGTCAGATACGCAGTATTTT.

The V call is TRBV5-1, the J call TRBJ1-4; D ambiguous. Trimming left V 3 bases short and J 8 bases short, with 20 bases between. The CDR3 has 16 residues. Germline CDR1 SGHRS, CDR2 YFSETQ. The CDR3: CASSSKQDGLEEKLFF. CDR3 sequence (DNA): TGCGCCAGCAGCTCAAAACAAGACGGCCTCGAAGAAAAACTGTTTTTT.

The V call is TRBV2, the J call TRBJ2-1, with a tentative D call TRBD2 (6 bases). V lost 4 bases and J lost 12, with 13 bases in between. The V gene's germline CDR1 is SNHLY and CDR2 FYNNEI. CDR3 length: 12 amino acids. CDR3 bases: TGTGCCAGCAGTGCTAGCGCGGGCGCGCAGTTCTTC. It translates to CASSASAGAQFF.

The chain has TRBV6-1 and TRBJ2-3; D possibly corresponds to TRBD2 (6 bases). Germline V gives CDR1 MNHNS, CDR2 SASEGT. Between the trimmed V and J ends, which lost 6 bases and 0 bases, there was a span of 13 bases. The CDR3 has 15 amino acids. Written as DNA, the CDR3 is TGTGCCAGCAGCTCGGGGGATATTAGCACAGATACGCAGTATTTT. It encodes CASSSGDISTDTQYF.

The chain uses TRBV2 and TRBJ2-1, with 11 bases identical to TRBD2. The CDR3 extends over 14 amino acids. Germline CDR1 and CDR2: SNHLY and FYNNEI. V gave up 4 bases and J gave up 6 bases; unmatched junction bases: 2. The CDR3 loop is CASSGSGGANEQFF. The CDR3, as DNA: TGTGCCAGCAGTGGTAGCGGGGGGGCCAATGAGCAGTTCTTC.

The rearrangement joins TRBV30 to TRBJ1-3; D gene unclear. Trimming stripped 4 bases from V and 2 bases from J, with 3 bases between. The CDR3 has 11 amino acids. Germline values: CDR1 GTSNPN, CDR2 SVGIG (reference sequence). The CDR3 coding sequence is TGTGCCTGGACCGCTGGAAACACCATATATTTT. Its protein is CAWTAGNTIYF.

The chain recombines TRBV7-6 with TRBJ2-1; 8 positions match TRBD1. Germline V lookup: CDR1 SGHVS, CDR2 FNYEAQ. The junction had 3 bases not matched to a gene; V was cut back by 5 bases and J by 9 bases. The CDR3 sequence is 12 residues long. The CDR3 DNA reads as TGTGCCAGCAGCCCCGACAGGGGTGAGCAGTTCTTC. This translates into CASSPDRGEQFF.

The rearrangement links TRBV9 to TRBJ2-5; 11 bases fit TRBD2. Germline V gene data show CDR1 as SGDLS and CDR2 as YYNGEE. CDR3 size: 17 residues. V gave up 0 bases and J gave up 2 bases; unmatched junction bases: 6. CDR3 bases: TGTGCCAGCAGCGTAGGTCTTAGCGGGGGGGAACAAGAGACCCAGTACTTC. Protein: CASSVGLSGGEQETQYF.

This chain connects TRBV15 to TRBJ1-2; D is perhaps TRBD1 (5 bases). V was shortened by 5 bases and J by 5 bases, with 18 bases between the two germline ends. Per germline, CDR1 LNHNV and CDR2 YYDKDF (reference sequence). CDR3 length equals 15 residues. Here the CDR3 reads CATSPGGEVWYGYTF. The DNA of the CDR3 is TGTGCCACCAGCCCCGGGGGGGAGGTGTGGTATGGCTACACCTTC.

This clone was detected only a few times. The V and J genes are TRBV25-1 and TRBJ1-5, with D uncertain. Trimming took off 1 base at V and 1 base at J, with 8 bases between the two ends. This CDR3 has 15 residues. CDR1 and CDR2 (germline): MGHDK, SYGVNS. CDR3: CASSESTDSNQPQHF. CDR3 DNA sequence: TGTGCCAGCAGTGAATCCACGGACAGCAATCAGCCCCAGCATTTT.

This clone turned up a few times. V is TRBV7-9 and J is TRBJ2-2; weak D call: TRBD2 (5 bases). Deletions cut 6 bases from V and 6 bases from J, with 14 bases between. The germline V gene encodes CDR1 SEHNR and CDR2 FQNEAQ (reference sequence). This CDR3 is built from 14 residues. The DNA of the CDR3 is TGTGCCAGCAGACCCGAGGGAATGTCCGGGGAGCTGTTTTTT. Protein product: CASRPEGMSGELFF.

This chain links TRBV5-6 with TRBJ1-2; maybe TRBD1 (6 bases). In germline, CDR1 is SGHDT, CDR2 YYEEEE. The length of the CDR3 is 15 residues. V was clipped by 4 bases and J by 2 bases, with 15 bases between them. CDR3: CASSRDGTPNYGYTF. The CDR3 coding sequence is TGTGCCAGCAGCCGAGACGGGACACCGAACTATGGCTACACCTTC.

The genes are TRBV28 and TRBJ1-6, with D possibly TRBD1 on 6 matching bases. The CDR3 is 16 amino acids. Germline-derived CDR1 and CDR2 are MDHEN and SYDVKM. The V end was cut by 7 bases, the J end by 2 bases, with 15 bases between. The CDR3 loop reads CASTRGPRAYNSPLHF. CDR3 nucleotides: TGTGCCAGCACCCGGGGGCCCAGGGCCTATAATTCACCCCTCCACTTT.

This clone has only a few counts. The chain has TRBV14 and TRBJ2-7; 8 nucleotides line up with TRBD1. Germline V lookup: CDR1 SGHDN, CDR2 FVKESK. V dropped 1 base and J dropped 3; count of bases not matched to a gene: 2. CDR3 length: 14 amino acids. The CDR3 spells CASSQAGQVYEQYF. Here the CDR3 DNA reads TGTGCCAGCAGCCAAGCGGGACAGGTCTACGAGCAGTACTTC.